This T cell receptor (beta chain) was recorded in a study of T cell responses to AZD1222 COVID-19 vaccine (dated by TCRdb to about 2021). The study in broad terms: TCR sequencing covered over 230 trial participants: 207 given two doses of AZD1222 and about 26 given two doses of MenACWY control vaccine. Enrollment into the trials was organized by age into subgroups of 18-55, 56-69 and 70-plus years, and those subgroups contained roughly 150, 30 and 60 TCR-sequenced participants, respectively. General conclusions and limits of the study: Only five or six AZD1222 recipients were SARS-CoV-2 seropositive at baseline, limiting conclusions about previously exposed vaccinees. Nearly half of unique spike-specific TCRs reportedly recognized epitopes outside regions mutated in the B.1.351 and B.1.1.7 variants. Because no day 14 peak-response samples were available, repertoires were characterized only after the peak T cell response. Spike-specific TCR breadth and depth rose significantly after two AZD1222 doses compared with day 0 and with MenACWY recipients. CD4 TCRs associated with the vaccine covered the entire spike protein, and the dominant responses were in regions 160-218 and 743-854. Participants were mostly white British, with more females than males. The authors suggested clonal diversity may have been underestimated. The 56-69-year group was small, and its depth increase did not reach significance, likely because of low power.

On this clone: Its recognized antigen is unknown. The junction departs from the called germline gene at one end, perhaps through a read error.

The CDR3 regions of human TCRbeta chains were analyzed by immunosequencing. In the paper's pipeline: TCRs in the repertoires were matched against a reference library of SARS-CoV-2-specific TCRs that had been generated with the MIRA antigen-specificity platform. Breadth was defined as the fraction of unique TCRs that were SARS-CoV-2-associated, and depth was defined as the fraction of total T cells that were SARS-CoV-2-associated. Using the MIRA data, each spike-specific TCR was mapped to the spike region that the TCR reacts to and placed in a CD4 or CD8 class. Log10-transformed breadth and depth values were compared by one-way ANOVA with Sidak's multiple comparisons tests. The source is immuneACCESS, and TCRdb retained only in-frame sequences with V and J called. Part of the clones is not carried over; for the studies checked, unresolved V genes explain less than half of this, and the remainder is unexplained. The DNA gave D and trimming, while V, J and clone size come from that table. The table for this sample lists about 140,000 clones; roughly 86% of them were counted only once. Approximately 5% of the sample lies in the top ten.

The intended sense of this specimen's time point label: about 28 days (+/-7) after the second vaccine dose. AZD1222 recipients whose second dose came at about 4 weeks and those whose second dose came at about 12 weeks were combined into one group, since spike-specific TCR depth and breadth did not differ between the two schedules. Samples from vaccinated people were obtained from the UK trials COV001 and COV002, which included a single-blind randomized controlled phase 2/3 trial of AZD1222 (ChAdOx1 nCoV-19) in healthy adults. For TCRbeta chain sequencing, PBMC samples from trial participants were taken at day 0 and at day 28 after the second dose. The CDR3 goes from the cysteine to the phenylalanine over 15 residues. Only CDR3 DNA remains: 45 bases, in frame from the first base. The germline V gene (reference sequence) specifies SSHAT as CDR1 and FNYEAQ as CDR2.

The chain couples TRBV7-7 to TRBJ2-5, and 10 junction bases match TRBD2. This TCR derives from an adult who received the AZD1222 COVID-19 vaccine. The sequences come from peripheral blood, collected 28 days after the second AZD1222 dose. The DNA sequence follows: TGTGCTAGCAGTCGACTAGCGGGTTACCAAGAGACCCAGTACTTC. The translation is CASSRLAGYQETQYF. Reference TRBV7-7 and TRBJ2-5 proteins supply the regions before and after the CDR3; the full variable domain is: GAGVSQSPRYKVTKRGQDVTLRCDPISSHATLYWYQQALGQGPEFLTYFNYEAQPDKSGLPSDRFSAERPEGSISTLTIQRTEQRDSAMYRCASSRLAGYQETQYFGPGTRLLVL.